A single sample gave rise to the 8 T cell receptor beta chains below, sequenced in a study of vaccination effects on CD4 cells after COVID-19. Ahead of sequencing, the ViraFEST assay grew antigen-specific CD4+ T cells using viral peptide pools. Isolation of CD4+ T cells took place after approximately 10 days of culture. The antigens for these receptors are not known. Clones were sequenced by immunoSEQ multiplex PCR, and TCRdb holds only the in-frame ones, with some missing. This table holds under 85,000 clones, approximately 81% found once. The input for sequencing was CD4+ T cells from PBMCs cultured with HCoV-229E spike peptides, taken before COVID-19 vaccination. All receptors derive from a human donor who received a COVID-19 vaccine.

The chain employs TRBV2 and TRBJ1-5, with 7 nucleotides matching TRBD1. V was clipped by 6 bases and J by 3 bases; unmatched bases: 2. There are 13 residues in the CDR3. Germline-derived CDR1 and CDR2 are SNHLY and FYNNEI. The CDR3 bases are TGTGCCAGCAGGGGACAGAACAATCAGCCCCAGCATTTT. Amino acid sequence: CASRGQNNQPQHF.

This clone was recorded a few times. The rearrangement uses TRBV28 and TRBJ1-6, with D possibly being TRBD1 (6 bases). This CDR3 has 16 amino acids. With 5 bases removed from V and 9 bases from J, the gap between germline ends came to 20 bases. The germline CDR1 and CDR2 sequences are MDHEN and SYDVKM. CDR3 residues: CASSPARTAIPSPLHF. CDR3 coding DNA: TGTGCCAGCAGTCCAGCCCGGACAGCCATCCCTTCACCCCTCCACTTT.

This chain joins TRBV6-1 and TRBJ2-1; D might be TRBD2 (6 bases). V lost 3 bases to trimming and J lost 4 bases, with 16 bases between them. This CDR3 has 16 residues. Per germline, CDR1 MNHNS and CDR2 SASEGT. The CDR3 DNA reads TGTGCCAGCAGTGACCCGACGGCGGGGTATTACAATGAGCAGTTCTTC. It encodes CASSDPTAGYYNEQFF.

The gene calls are TRBV9 and TRBJ2-3, with D perhaps matching TRBD1 or TRBD2 (5 bases each). Per the germline V gene, CDR1 is SGDLS and CDR2 is YYNGEE. Trimming took off 3 bases at V and 9 bases at J, with 20 bases between the two ends. The CDR3 has 15 residues. CDR3 DNA sequence: TGTGCCAGCAGCGCCAAATCCTCCACCGGGACCACGCAGTATTTT. Its protein product is CASSAKSSTGTTQYF.

The chain links TRBV4-1 to TRBJ1-6, with TRBD1 matching over 7 bases. Unmatched junction bases numbered 8, after V lost 1 base and J lost 5 bases. Per the germline V gene, CDR1 is MGHRA and CDR2 is YSYEKL. This CDR3 is 17 amino acids long. The CDR3 protein is CASSQGPGGNNNSPLHF. The CDR3 coding sequence is TGCGCCAGCAGCCAAGGGCCAGGGGGAAACAATAATTCACCCCTCCACTTT.

This clone showed up just a few times. The chain carries TRBV9 and TRBJ1-6; 9 positions match TRBD1. CDR3 length equals 16 residues. CDR1 is SGDLS and CDR2 is YYNGEE in the germline V gene. The V gene end was trimmed by 2 bases and the J gene end by 8 bases; junction bases not matched to a gene: 8. The CDR3 DNA reads as TGTGCCAGCAGCGTCACAGGGGGCGCCCCAGATTCACCCCTCCACTTT. Protein product: CASSVTGGAPDSPLHF. Full variable domain (outside the CDR3, taken from reference TRBV9 and TRBJ1-6): DSGVTQTPKHLITATGQRVTLRCSPRSGDLSVYWYQQSLDQGLQFLIQYYNGEERAKGNILERFSAQQFPDLHSELNLSSLELGDSALYFCASSVTGGAPDSPLHFGNGTRLTVT.

The chain couples TRBV7-6 to TRBJ1-6; D is uncertain. Germline lookup yields CDR1 SGHVS and CDR2 FNYEAQ. The CDR3 runs 16 residues. V was clipped by 4 bases and J by 0 bases, with 10 bases between them. CDR3 sequence: CASSSTLDSYNSPLHF. CDR3 nucleotides: TGTGCCAGCAGCTCGACGTTGGACTCCTATAATTCACCCCTCCACTTT.

The chain has TRBV24-1 and TRBJ2-7, with D possibly being TRBD1 (5 bases). From germline, CDR1 is KGHDR and CDR2 SFDVKD. V lost 1 base and J 6 bases, leaving 9 bases between the germline ends. This CDR3 has 13 residues. CDR3 sequence: CATSDFDRGEQYV. The DNA for the CDR3 is TGTGCCACCAGTGATTTCGACAGAGGCGAGCAGTACGTC.